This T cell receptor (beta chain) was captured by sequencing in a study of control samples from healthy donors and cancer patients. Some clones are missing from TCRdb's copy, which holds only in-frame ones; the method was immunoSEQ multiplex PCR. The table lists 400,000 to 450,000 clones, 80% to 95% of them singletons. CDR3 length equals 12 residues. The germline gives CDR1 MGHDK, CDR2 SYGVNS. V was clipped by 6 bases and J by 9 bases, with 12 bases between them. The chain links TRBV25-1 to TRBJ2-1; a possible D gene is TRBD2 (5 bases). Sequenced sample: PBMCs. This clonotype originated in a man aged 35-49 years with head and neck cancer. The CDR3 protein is CASRLVVGEQFF. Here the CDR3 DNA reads TGTGCCAGCAGACTAGTGGTCGGTGAGCAGTTCTTC.